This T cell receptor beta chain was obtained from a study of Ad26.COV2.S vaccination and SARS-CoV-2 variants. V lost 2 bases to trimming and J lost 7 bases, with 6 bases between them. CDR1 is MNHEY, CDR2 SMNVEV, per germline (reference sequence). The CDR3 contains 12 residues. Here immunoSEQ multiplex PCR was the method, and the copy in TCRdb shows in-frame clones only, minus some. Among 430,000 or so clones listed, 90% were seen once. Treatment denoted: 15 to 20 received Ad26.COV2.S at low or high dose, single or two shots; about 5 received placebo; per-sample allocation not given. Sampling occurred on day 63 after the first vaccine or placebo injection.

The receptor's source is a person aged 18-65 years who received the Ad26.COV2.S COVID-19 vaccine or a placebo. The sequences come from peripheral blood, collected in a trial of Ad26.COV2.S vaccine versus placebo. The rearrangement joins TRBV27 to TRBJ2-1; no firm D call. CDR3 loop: CASSLMGNEQFF. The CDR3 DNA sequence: TGTGCCAGCAGTTTAATGGGGAATGAGCAGTTCTTC.